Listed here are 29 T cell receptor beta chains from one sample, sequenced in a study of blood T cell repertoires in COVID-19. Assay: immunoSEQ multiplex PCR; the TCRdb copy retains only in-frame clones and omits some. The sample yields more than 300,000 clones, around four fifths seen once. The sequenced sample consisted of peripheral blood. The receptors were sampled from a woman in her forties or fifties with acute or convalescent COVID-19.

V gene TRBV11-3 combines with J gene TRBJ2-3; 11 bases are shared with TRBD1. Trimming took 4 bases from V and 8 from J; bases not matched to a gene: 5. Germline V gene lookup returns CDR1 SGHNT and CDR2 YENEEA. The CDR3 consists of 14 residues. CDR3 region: CASSSVGTGGTQYF. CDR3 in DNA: TGTGCCAGCAGCTCGGTGGGGACAGGGGGTACGCAGTATTTT.

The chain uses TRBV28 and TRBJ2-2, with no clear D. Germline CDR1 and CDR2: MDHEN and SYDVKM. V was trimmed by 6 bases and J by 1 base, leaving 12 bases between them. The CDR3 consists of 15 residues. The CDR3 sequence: CASRELALNTGELFF. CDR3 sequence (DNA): TGTGCCAGCAGAGAATTGGCCTTGAACACCGGGGAGCTGTTTTTT.

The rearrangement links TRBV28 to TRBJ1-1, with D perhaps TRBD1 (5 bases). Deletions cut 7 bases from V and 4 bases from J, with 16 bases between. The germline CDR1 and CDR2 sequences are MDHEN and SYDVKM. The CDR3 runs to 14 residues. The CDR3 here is CASTPAGTVTEAFF. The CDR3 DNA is TGTGCCAGCACCCCGGCGGGGACGGTCACTGAAGCTTTCTTT.

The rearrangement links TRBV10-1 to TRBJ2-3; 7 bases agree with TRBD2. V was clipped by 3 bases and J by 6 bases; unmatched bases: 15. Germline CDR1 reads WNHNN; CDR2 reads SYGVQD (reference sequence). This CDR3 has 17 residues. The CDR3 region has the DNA TGCGCCAGCAGTGATGGGGGTTTTAGCGGGCCGGGCGATACGCAGTATTTT. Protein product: CASSDGGFSGPGDTQYF.

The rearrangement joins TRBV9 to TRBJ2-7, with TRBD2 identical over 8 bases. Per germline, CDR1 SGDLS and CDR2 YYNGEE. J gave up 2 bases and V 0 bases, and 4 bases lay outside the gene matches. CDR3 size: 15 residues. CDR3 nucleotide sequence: TGTGCCAGCAGCGTAGGTGATAGCGGGACCTACGAGCAGTACTTC. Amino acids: CASSVGDSGTYEQYF.

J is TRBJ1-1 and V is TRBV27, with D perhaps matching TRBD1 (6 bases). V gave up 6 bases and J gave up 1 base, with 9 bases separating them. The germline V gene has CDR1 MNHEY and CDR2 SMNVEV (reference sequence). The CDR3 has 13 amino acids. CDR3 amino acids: CASRDRGNTEAFF. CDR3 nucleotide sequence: TGTGCCAGCAGGGACAGAGGGAACACTGAAGCTTTCTTT.

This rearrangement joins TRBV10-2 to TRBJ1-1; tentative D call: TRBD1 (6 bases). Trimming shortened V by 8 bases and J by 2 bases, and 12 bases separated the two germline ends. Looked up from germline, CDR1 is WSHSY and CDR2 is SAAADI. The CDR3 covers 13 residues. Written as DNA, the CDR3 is TGCGCCAGCCGGGACAAGAAAAACACTGAAGCTTTCTTT. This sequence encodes CASRDKKNTEAFF.

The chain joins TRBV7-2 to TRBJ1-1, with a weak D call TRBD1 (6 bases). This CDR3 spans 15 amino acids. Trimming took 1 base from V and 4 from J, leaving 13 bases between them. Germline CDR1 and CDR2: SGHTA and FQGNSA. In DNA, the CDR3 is TGTGCCAGCAGCTTAGACAGGGCGACGATCACTGAAGCTTTCTTT. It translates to CASSLDRATITEAFF. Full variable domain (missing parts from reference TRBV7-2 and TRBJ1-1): GAGVSQSPSNKVTEKGKDVELRCDPISGHTALYWYRQSLGQGLEFLIYFQGNSAPDKSGLPSDRFSAERTGGSVSTLTIQRTQQEDSAVYLCASSLDRATITEAFFGQGTRLTVV.

The CDR3 sequence: CASRQRGNQPQHF. In DNA form, the CDR3 reads TGTGCCAGCAGACAGAGGGGCAATCAGCCCCAGCATTTT. This chain uses TRBV2 with TRBJ1-5, with no clear D. This CDR3 is 13 amino acids long. V was cut by 6 bases and J by 2 bases, with 8 bases left in between. The V gene's germline CDR1 is SNHLY and CDR2 FYNNEI.

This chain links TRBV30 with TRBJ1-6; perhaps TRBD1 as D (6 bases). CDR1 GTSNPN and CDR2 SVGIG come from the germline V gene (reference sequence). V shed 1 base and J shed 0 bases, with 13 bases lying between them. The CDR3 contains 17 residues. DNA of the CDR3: TGTGCCTGGAGTGGGGGGCAAAGGCTCTCCTATAATTCACCCCTCCACTTT. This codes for CAWSGGQRLSYNSPLHF.

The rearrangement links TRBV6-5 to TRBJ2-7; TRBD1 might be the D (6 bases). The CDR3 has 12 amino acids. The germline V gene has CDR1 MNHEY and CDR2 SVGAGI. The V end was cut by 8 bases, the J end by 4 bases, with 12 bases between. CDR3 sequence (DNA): TGTGCCAGCGCAGGACAGCCTTACGAGCAGTACGTC. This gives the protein CASAGQPYEQYV.

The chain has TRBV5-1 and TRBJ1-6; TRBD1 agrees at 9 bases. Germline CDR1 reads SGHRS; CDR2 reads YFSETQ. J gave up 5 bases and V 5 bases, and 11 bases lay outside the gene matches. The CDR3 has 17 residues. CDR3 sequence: CASSVRGQGVDNSPLHF. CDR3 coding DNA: TGCGCCAGCAGTGTCCGGGGACAGGGAGTAGATAATTCACCCCTCCACTTT. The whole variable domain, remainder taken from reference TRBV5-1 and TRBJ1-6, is KAGVTQTPRYLIKTRGQQVTLSCSPISGHRSVSWYQQTPGQGLQFLFEYFSETQRNKGNFPGRFSGRQFSNSRSEMNVSTLELGDSALYLCASSVRGQGVDNSPLHFGNGTRLTVT.

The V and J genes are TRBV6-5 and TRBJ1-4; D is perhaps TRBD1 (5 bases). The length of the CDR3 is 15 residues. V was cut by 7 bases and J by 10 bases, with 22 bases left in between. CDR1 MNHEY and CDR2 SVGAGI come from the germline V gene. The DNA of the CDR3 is TGTGCCAGCACCAGGGCGGTGGAGATTTATGGAAAACTGTTTTTT. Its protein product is CASTRAVEIYGKLFF.

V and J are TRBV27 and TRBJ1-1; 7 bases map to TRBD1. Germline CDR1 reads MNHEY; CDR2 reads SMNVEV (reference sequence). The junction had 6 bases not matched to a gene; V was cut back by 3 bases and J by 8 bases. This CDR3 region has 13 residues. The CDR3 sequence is CASSFSGTVEAFF. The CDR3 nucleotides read TGTGCCAGCAGTTTTTCAGGGACAGTCGAAGCTTTCTTT.

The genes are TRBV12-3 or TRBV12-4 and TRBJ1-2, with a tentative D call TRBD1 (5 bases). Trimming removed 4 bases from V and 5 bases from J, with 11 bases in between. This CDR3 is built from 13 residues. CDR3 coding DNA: TGTGCCAGCAGTTCAGGGTTCCGTTATGGCTACACCTTC. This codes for CASSSGFRYGYTF.

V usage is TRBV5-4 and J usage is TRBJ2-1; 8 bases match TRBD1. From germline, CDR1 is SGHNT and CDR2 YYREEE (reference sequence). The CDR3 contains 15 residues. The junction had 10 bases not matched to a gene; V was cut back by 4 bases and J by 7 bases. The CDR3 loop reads CASSPGQALGNEQFF. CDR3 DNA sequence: TGTGCCAGCAGCCCGGGACAGGCGCTTGGGAATGAGCAGTTCTTC.

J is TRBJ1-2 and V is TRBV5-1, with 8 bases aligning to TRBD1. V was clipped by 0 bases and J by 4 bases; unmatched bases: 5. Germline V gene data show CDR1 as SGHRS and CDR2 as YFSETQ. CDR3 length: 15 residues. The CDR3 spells CASSLAGTGTYGYTF. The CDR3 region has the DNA TGCGCCAGCAGCTTGGCGGGGACAGGAACCTATGGCTACACCTTC. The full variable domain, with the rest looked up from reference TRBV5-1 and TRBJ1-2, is KAGVTQTPRYLIKTRGQQVTLSCSPISGHRSVSWYQQTPGQGLQFLFEYFSETQRNKGNFPGRFSGRQFSNSRSEMNVSTLELGDSALYLCASSLAGTGTYGYTFGSGTRLTVV.

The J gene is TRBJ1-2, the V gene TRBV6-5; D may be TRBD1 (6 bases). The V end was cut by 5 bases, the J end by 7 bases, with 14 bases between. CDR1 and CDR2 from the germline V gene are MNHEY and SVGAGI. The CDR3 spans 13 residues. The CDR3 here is CASSLGQLAGYTF. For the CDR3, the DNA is TGTGCCAGCAGTCTCGGACAGCTTGCTGGCTACACCTTC.

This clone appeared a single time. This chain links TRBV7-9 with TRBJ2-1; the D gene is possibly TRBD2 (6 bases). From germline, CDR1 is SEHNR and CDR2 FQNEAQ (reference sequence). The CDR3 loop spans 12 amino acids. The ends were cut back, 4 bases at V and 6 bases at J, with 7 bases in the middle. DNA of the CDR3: TGTGCCAGCAGCTACGGGGGCAATGAGCAGTTCTTC. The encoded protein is CASSYGGNEQFF.

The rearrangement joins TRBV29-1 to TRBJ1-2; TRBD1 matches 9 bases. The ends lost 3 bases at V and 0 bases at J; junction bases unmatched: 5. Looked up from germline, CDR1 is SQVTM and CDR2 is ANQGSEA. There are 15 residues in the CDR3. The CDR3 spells CSVELQGAPNYGYTF. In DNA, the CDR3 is TGCAGCGTTGAGTTACAGGGGGCCCCTAACTATGGCTACACCTTC. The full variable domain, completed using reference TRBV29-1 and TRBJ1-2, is SAVISQKPSRDICQRGTSLTIQCQVDSQVTMMFWYRQQPGQSLTLIATANQGSEATYESGFVIDKFPISRPNLTFSTLTVSNMSPEDSSIYLCSVELQGAPNYGYTFGSGTRLTVV.

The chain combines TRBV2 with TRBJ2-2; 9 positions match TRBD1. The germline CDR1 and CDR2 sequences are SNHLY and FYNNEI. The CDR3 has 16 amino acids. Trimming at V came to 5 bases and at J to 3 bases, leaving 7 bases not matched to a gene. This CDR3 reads CASSPDRGVDTGELFF. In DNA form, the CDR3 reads TGTGCCAGCAGTCCGGACAGGGGAGTGGACACCGGGGAGCTGTTTTTT. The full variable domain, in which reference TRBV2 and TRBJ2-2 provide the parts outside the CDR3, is EPEVTQTPSHQVTQMGQEVILRCVPISNHLYFYWYRQILGQKVEFLVSFYNNEISEKSEIFDDQFSVERPDGSNFTLKIRSTKLEDSAMYFCASSPDRGVDTGELFFGEGSRLTVL.

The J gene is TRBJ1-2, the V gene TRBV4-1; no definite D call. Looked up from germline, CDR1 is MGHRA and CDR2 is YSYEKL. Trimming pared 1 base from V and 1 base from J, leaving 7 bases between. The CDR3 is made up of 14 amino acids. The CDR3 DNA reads TGCGCCAGCAGCCAAGTGTACAGTAACTATGGCTACACCTTC. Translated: CASSQVYSNYGYTF.

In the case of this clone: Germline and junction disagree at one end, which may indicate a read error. The CDR3 DNA follows: TGTGCCAGCAGTGAAGTAAACTTC. It specifies CASSEVNF. The chain recombines TRBV2 with TRBJ2-5; no clear D. The CDR3 covers 8 residues. Germline V CDR1 and CDR2: SNHLY, FYNNEI.

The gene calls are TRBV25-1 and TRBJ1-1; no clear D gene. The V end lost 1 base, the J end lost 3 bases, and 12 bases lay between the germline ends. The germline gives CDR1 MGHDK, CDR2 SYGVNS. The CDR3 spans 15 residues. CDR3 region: CASSEWQDLDTEAFF. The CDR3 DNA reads TGTGCCAGCAGTGAATGGCAGGATTTGGACACTGAAGCTTTCTTT.

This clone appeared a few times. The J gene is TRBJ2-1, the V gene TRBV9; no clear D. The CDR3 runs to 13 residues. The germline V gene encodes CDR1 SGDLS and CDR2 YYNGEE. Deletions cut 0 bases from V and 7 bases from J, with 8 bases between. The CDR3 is CASSVASANEQFF. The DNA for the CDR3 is TGTGCCAGCAGCGTAGCTTCCGCGAATGAGCAGTTCTTC.

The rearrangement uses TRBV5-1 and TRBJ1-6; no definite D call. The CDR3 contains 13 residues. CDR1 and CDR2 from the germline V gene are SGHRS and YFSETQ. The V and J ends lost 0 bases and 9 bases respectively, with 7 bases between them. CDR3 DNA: TGCGCCAGCAGCTTGGCCGGGTCTTCACCCCTCCACTTT. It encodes CASSLAGSSPLHF.

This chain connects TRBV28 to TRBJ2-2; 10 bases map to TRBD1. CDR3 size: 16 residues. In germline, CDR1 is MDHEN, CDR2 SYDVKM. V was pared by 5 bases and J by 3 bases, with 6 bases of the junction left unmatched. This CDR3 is CASSLGTGAYTGELFF. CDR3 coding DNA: TGTGCCAGCAGTCTTGGGACAGGGGCTTACACCGGGGAGCTGTTTTTT.

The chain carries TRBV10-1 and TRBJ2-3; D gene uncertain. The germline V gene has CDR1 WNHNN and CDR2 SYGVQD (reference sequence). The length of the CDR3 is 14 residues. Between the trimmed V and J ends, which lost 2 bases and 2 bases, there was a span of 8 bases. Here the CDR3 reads CASSEGGYTDTQYF. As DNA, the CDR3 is TGCGCCAGCAGTGAGGGCGGCTACACAGATACGCAGTATTTT.

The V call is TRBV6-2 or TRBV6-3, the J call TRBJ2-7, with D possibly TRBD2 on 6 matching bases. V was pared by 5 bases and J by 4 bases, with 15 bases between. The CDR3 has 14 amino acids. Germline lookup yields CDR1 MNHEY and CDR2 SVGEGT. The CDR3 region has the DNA TGTGCCAGCAGTCGGAGGGAAAAGTCGTACGAGCAGTACGTC. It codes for CASSRREKSYEQYV.